This T cell receptor (beta chain) originates from a study of T cell responses to AZD1222 COVID-19 vaccine (dated by TCRdb to the early 2020s). Background for the entire study: TCR sequencing was performed for approximately 240 trial participants, of whom 200 to 210 were given two doses of AZD1222 and approximately 25 were given two doses of MenACWY control vaccine. Trial participants were enrolled by age into subgroups of 18-55, 56-69 and 70-plus years, and around 150, 29 and 61 TCR-sequenced participants, respectively, were included in these subgroups.

Turning to this clone: Which antigen it targets is not known. Base qualities are not recorded, but no much larger clone differs from it by a single base.

V was cut back by 5 bases and J by 4 bases, leaving a gap of 14 bases between them. The CDR3 holds 14 amino acids from the cysteine to the phenylalanine. Only the CDR3 portion is preserved as DNA: 42 bases, with reading frame beginning at the first base. The CDR1 and CDR2 encoded by the germline V gene are MDHEN and SYDVKM. Overall results and qualifications from the work: In the small 56-69-year group, the increase in depth fell short of significance, most likely because of low power. The whole spike protein was spanned by vaccine-associated CD4 TCRs, and dominant responses were seen in regions 160-218 and 743-854. Conclusions about previously exposed vaccinees are limited because only six or seven AZD1222 recipients were SARS-CoV-2 seropositive at baseline. Participants were mostly white British and included more females than males, and it was suggested by the authors that clonal diversity may have been underestimated. Reportedly, almost half of the unique spike-specific TCRs recognized epitopes lying outside the regions that are mutated in the B.1.351 and B.1.1.7 variants. No day 14 peak-response samples were available, so repertoires were characterized only after the peak T cell response. After two AZD1222 doses, both the breadth and the depth of spike-specific TCRs were significantly higher than at day 0 and than in MenACWY recipients.

The CDR3 regions of human TCRbeta chains were subjected to immunosequencing. In the source study's methods: Repertoire TCRs were matched against a reference library of SARS-CoV-2-specific TCRs generated with the MIRA antigen-specificity platform. Breadth meant the fraction of unique TCRs that were SARS-CoV-2-associated, whereas depth meant the fraction of total T cells that were SARS-CoV-2-associated. Using the MIRA data, every spike-specific TCR was mapped to the spike region that the TCR reacted to and assigned to either a CD4 or a CD8 class. Log10-transformed breadth and depth values were compared by one-way ANOVA with Sidak's multiple comparisons tests. TCRdb limited this immuneACCESS table to in-frame rearrangements with V and J called. A share of clones is missing; checked studies link under half to unresolved V genes, and the rest is unexplained. The V and J calls and clone size are taken from that table; D and trimming were inferred from the DNA. This sample is represented by 120,000 to 150,000 clones; about 92% of them were singletons. The ten largest clones represent under 2% of the sample.

Taken with the paper, the label for time point translates to: about 28 days (+/-7) after the second vaccine dose. Because spike-specific TCR depth and breadth did not differ between the two schedules, AZD1222 recipients who got a second dose at roughly 4 weeks were pooled with those who got a second dose at roughly 12 weeks. Vaccinee samples were obtained from the UK trials COV001 and COV002, which included a single-blind randomized controlled phase 2/3 trial of AZD1222 (ChAdOx1 nCoV-19) in healthy adults. Trial participant PBMC samples were collected at day 0 and day 28 after the second dose for TCRbeta chain sequencing.

This sequence originates from an adult who received the AZD1222 COVID-19 vaccine. Recombination joined TRBV28 with TRBJ1-2; TRBD1 could be the D gene, as 6 bases match. The sample consisted of peripheral blood, taken 28 days after the second AZD1222 dose. The nucleotide sequence reads as follows: TGTGCCAGCAGTCCCCCGGACAGTTTCTATGGCTACACCTTC. Its translation is CASSPPDSFYGYTF.